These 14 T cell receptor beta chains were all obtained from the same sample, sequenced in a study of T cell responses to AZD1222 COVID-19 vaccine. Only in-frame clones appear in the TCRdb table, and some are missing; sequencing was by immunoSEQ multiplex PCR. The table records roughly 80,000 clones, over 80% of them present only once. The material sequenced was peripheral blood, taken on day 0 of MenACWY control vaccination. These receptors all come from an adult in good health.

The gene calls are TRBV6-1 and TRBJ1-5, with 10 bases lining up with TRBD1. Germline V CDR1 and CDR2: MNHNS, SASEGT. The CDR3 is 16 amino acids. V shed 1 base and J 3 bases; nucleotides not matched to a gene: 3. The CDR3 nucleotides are TGTGCCAGCAGTGAAGAAGGGACAGGGGTCAATCAGCCCCAGCATTTT. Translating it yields CASSEEGTGVNQPQHF.

The CDR3, as DNA: TGTGCCAGTAGAGCCCAGGATAGGTTGGGCGGCTACACCTTC. Amino acids: CASRAQDRLGGYTF. The chain recombines TRBV19 with TRBJ1-2; the D is unclear. Germline assignment: CDR1 LNHDA and CDR2 SQIVND (reference sequence). CDR3 length: 14 amino acids. The ends were cut back, 6 bases at V and 8 bases at J, with 19 bases in the middle.

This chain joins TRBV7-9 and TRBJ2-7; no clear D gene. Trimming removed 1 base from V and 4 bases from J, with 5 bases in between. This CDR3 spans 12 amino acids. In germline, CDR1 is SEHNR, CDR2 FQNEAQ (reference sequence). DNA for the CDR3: TGTGCCAGCAGCTTAGAGTTGTACGAGCAGTACTTC. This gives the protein CASSLELYEQYF.

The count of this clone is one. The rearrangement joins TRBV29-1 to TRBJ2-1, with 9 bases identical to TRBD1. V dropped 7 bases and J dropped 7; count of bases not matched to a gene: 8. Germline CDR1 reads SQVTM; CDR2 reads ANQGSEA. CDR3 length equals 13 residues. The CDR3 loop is CSATGDRDNEQFF. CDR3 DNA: TGCAGCGCGACCGGGGACAGGGATAATGAGCAGTTCTTC.

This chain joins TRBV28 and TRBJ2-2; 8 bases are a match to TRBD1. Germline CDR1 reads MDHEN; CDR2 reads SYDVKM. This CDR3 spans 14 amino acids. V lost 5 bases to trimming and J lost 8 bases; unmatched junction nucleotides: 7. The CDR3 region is CASSGQGASGELFF. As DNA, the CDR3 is TGTGCCAGCAGTGGCCAGGGGGCTTCGGGGGAGCTGTTTTTT.

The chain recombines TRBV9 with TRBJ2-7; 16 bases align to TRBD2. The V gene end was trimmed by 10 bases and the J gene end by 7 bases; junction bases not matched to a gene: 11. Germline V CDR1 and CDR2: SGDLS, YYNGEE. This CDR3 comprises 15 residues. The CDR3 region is CASGTSGRASGEQYF. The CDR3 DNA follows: TGTGCCTCAGGGACTAGCGGGAGGGCCTCGGGGGAGCAGTACTTC.

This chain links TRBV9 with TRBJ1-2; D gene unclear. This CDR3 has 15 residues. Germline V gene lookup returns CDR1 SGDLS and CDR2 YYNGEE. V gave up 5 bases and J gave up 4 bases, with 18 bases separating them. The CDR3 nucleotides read TGTGCCAGCAGTGAAAGCGGAGTGTCTGGCTATGGCTACACCTTC. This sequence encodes CASSESGVSGYGYTF.

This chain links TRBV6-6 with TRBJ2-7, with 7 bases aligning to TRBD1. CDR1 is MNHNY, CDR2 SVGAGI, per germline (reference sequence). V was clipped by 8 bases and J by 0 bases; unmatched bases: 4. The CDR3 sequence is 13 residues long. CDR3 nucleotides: TGTGCCAGCCAGGGGGTTAGCTCCTACGAGCAGTACTTC. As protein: CASQGVSSYEQYF.

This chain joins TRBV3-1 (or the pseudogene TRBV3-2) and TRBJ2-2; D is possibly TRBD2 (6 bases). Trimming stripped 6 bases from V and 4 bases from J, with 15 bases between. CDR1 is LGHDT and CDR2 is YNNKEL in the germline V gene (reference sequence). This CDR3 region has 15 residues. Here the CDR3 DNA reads TGTGCCAGCAGAGGGAGCGTGGGAGGCACCGGGGAGCTGTTTTTT. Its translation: CASRGSVGGTGELFF.

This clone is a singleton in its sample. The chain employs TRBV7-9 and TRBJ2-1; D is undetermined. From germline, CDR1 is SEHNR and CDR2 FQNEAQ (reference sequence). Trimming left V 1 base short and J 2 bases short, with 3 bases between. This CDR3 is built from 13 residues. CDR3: CASSLGPYNEQFF. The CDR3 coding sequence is TGTGCCAGCAGCTTAGGACCCTACAATGAGCAGTTCTTC.

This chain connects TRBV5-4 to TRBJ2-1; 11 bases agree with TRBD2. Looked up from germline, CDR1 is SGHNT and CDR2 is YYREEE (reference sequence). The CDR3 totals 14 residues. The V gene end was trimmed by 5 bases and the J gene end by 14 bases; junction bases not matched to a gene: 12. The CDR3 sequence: CASSYGLAGWRKFF. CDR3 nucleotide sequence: TGTGCCAGCAGTTACGGACTAGCGGGTTGGAGGAAGTTCTTC. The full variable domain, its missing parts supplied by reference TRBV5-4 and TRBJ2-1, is ETGVTQSPTHLIKTRGQQVTLRCSSQSGHNTVSWYQQALGQGPQFIFQYYREEENGRGNFPPRFSGLQFPNYSSELNVNALELDDSALYLCASSYGLAGWRKFFGPGTRLTVL.

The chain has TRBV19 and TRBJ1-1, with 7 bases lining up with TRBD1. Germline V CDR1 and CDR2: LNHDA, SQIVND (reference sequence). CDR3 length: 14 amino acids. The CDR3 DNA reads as TGTGCTCCGCCGGGACAGAACCTTTACACTGAAGCTTTCTTT. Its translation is CAPPGQNLYTEAFF.

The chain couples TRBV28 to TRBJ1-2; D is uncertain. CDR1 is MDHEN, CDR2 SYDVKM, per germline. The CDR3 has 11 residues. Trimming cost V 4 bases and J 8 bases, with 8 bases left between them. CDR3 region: CASSWLRGYTF. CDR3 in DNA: TGTGCCAGCAGTTGGCTCAGAGGCTACACCTTC.

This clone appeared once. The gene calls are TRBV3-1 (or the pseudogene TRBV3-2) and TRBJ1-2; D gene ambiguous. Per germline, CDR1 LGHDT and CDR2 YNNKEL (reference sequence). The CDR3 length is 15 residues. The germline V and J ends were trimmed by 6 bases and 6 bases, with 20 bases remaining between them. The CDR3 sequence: CASSTTEDAEDGYTF. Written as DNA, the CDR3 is TGTGCCAGCAGTACCACCGAGGACGCTGAGGATGGCTACACCTTC.